This entry describes one TCR beta chain. This entry comes from a study of shared clonotypes between healthy human individuals. Measured with immunoSEQ multiplex PCR; TCRdb has only the in-frame clones, and not every one. The sample has 2 million to 2.5 million clones; roughly 95% are singletons. The CDR3 extends over 15 amino acids. Germline loops: CDR1 SNHLY, CDR2 FYNNEI. V lost 4 bases, J lost 0 bases, and 11 bases lay in between. This chain uses TRBV2 with TRBJ2-3, with D maybe TRBD2 (5 bases). Sequencing was carried out using naive CD4+ T cells sorted from blood. Subset noted: CD45RA+ positively selected. The sequence came from a man between 18 and 29 years old in good health. CDR3 nucleotide sequence: TGTGCCAGCAGTGCTGAAAGCGGAAGCACAGATACGCAGTATTTT. Translating it yields CASSAESGSTDTQYF.